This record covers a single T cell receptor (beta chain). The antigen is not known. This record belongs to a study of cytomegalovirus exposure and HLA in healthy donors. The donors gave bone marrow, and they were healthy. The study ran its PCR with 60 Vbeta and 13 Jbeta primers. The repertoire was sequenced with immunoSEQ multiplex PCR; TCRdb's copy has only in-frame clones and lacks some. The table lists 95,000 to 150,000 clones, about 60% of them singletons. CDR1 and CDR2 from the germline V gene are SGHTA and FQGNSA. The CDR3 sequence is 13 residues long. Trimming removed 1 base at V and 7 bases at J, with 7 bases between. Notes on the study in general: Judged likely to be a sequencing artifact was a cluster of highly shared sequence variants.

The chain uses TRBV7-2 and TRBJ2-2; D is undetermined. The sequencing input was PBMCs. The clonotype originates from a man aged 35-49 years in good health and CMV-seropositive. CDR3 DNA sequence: TGTGCCAGCAGCTTAGATTTATACGGGGAGCTGTTTTTT. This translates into CASSLDLYGELFF.